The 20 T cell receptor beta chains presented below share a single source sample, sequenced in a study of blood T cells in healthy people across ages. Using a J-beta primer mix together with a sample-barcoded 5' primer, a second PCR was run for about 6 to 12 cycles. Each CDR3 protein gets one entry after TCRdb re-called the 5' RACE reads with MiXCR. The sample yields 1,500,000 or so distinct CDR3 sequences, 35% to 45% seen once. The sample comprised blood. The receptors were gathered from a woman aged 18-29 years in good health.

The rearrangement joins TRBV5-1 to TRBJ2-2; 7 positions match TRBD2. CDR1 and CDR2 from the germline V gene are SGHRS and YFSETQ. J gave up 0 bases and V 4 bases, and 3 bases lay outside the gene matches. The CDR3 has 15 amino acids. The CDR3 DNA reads TGCGCCAGCAGCATGACTAGCACGAACACCGGGGAGCTGTTTTTT. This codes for CASSMTSTNTGELFF. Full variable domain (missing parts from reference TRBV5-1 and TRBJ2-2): KAGVTQTPRYLIKTRGQQVTLSCSPISGHRSVSWYQQTPGQGLQFLFEYFSETQRNKGNFPGRFSGRQFSNSRSEMNVSTLELGDSALYLCASSMTSTNTGELFFGEGSRLTVL.

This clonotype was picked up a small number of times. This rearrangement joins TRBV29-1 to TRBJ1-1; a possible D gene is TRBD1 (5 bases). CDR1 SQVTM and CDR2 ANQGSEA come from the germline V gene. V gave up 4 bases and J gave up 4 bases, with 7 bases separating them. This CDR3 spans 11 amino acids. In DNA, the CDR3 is TGCAGCGTTGGGGGGTCCACTGAAGCTTTCTTT. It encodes CSVGGSTEAFF. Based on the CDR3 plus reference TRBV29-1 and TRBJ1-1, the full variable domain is SAVISQKPSRDICQRGTSLTIQCQVDSQVTMMFWYRQQPGQSLTLIATANQGSEATYESGFVIDKFPISRPNLTFSTLTVSNMSPEDSSIYLCSVGGSTEAFFGQGTRLTVV.

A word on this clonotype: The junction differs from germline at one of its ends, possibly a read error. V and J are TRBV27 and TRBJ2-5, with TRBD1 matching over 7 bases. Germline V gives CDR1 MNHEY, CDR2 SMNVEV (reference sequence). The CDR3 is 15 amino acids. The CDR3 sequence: CASSLSRQGGETQYF. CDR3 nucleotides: TGTGCCAGCAGCTTATCCCGACAGGGTGGAGAGACCCAGTACTTC.

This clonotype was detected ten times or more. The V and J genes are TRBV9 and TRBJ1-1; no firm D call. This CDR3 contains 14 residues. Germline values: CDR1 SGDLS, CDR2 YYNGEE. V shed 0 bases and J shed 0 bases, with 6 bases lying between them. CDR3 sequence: CASSVDVLNTEAFF. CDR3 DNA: TGTGCCAGCAGCGTAGATGTACTGAACACTGAAGCTTTCTTT.

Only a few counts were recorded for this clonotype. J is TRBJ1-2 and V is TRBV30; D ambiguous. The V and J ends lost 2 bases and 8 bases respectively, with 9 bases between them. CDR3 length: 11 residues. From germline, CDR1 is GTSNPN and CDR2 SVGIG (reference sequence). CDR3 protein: CAWSPSRGYTF. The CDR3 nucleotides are TGTGCCTGGAGTCCCTCACGGGGCTACACCTTC.

CDR3 sequence: CASRLTSGGYSNQPQHF. The CDR3 DNA is TGTGCCAGCAGGCTTACCTCAGGGGGCTATAGCAATCAGCCCCAGCATTTT. J is TRBJ1-5 and V is TRBV27, with 8 bases that match TRBD1. The J segment lost 0 bases and the V segment lost 6 bases, leaving 10 bases of the junction unmatched. The CDR3 contains 17 residues. Germline V gives CDR1 MNHEY, CDR2 SMNVEV (reference sequence).

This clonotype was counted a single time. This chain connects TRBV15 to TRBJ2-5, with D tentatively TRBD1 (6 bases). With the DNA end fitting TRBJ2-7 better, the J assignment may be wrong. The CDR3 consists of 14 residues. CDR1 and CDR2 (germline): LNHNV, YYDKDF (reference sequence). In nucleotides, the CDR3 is TGTGCCACCAGCAGAGGGGCAGGGGTATTCGAGCAGTACTTC. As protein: CATSRGAGVFEQYF.

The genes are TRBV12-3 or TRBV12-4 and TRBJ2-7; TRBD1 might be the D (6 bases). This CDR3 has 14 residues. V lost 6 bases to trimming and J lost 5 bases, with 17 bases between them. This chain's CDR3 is CASRSQGLSNEQYF. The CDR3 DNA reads TGTGCCAGCAGAAGCCAGGGGTTGTCGAACGAGCAGTACTTC.

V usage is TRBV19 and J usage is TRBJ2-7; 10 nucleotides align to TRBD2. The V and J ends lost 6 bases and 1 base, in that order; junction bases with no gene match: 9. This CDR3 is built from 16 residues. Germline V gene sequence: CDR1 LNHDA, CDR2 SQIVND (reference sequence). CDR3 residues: CASRKTTSGSSYEQYF. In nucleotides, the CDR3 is TGTGCCAGTAGGAAAACGACTAGCGGGTCTTCCTACGAGCAGTACTTC.

CDR3 in DNA: TGCAGTGCTATAGATCCCCTCCGGACTAGCAACAATGAGCAGTTCTTC. It yields the protein CSAIDPLRTSNNEQFF. The chain links TRBV20-1 to TRBJ2-1, with 8 positions matching TRBD2. CDR1 and CDR2 (germline): DFQATT, SNEGSKA (reference sequence). CDR3 size: 16 residues. Trimming took 4 bases from V and 5 from J; bases not matched to a gene: 13.

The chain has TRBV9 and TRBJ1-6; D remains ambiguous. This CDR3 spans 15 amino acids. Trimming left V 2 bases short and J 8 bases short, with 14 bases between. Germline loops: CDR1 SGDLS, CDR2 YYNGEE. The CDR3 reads CASSVRTDGDSPLHF. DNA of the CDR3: TGTGCCAGCAGCGTCCGCACAGACGGGGATTCACCCCTCCACTTT.

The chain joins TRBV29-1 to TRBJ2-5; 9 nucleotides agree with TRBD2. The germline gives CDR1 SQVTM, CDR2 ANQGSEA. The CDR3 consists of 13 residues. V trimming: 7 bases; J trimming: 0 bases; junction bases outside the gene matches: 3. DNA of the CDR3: TGCAGCGCGGGACTAGCCGACCAAGAGACCCAGTACTTC. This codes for CSAGLADQETQYF.

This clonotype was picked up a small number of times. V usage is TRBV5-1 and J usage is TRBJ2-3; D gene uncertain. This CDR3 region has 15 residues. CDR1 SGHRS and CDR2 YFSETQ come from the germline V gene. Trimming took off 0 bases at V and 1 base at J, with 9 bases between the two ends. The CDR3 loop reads CASSLDGSRTDTQYF. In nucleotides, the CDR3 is TGCGCCAGCAGCTTGGATGGCAGCCGCACAGATACGCAGTATTTT.

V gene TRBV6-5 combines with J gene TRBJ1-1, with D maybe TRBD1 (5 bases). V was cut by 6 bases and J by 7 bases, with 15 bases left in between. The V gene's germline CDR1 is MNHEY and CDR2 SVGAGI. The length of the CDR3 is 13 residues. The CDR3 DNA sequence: TGTGCCAGCAGCAAAACCGGGGCTTATGAAGCTTTCTTT. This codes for CASSKTGAYEAFF.

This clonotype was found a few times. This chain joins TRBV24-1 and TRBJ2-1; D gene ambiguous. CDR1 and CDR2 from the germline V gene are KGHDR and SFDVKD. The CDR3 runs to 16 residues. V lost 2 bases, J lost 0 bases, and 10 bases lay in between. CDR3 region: CATSDSPWSSYNEQFF. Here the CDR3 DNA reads TGTGCCACCAGTGATTCCCCCTGGAGCTCCTACAATGAGCAGTTCTTC.

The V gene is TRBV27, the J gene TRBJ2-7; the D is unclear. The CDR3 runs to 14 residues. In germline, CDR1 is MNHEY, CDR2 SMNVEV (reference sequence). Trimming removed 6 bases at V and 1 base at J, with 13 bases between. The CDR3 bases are TGTGCCAGCAGGGGATCACATGAATCCTACGAGCAGTACTTC. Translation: CASRGSHESYEQYF.

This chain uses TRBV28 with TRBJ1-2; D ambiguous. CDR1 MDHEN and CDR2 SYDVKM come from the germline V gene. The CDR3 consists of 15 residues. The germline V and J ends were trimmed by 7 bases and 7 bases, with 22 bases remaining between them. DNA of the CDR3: TGTGCCAGCACTCCCCGGACTGCGGATTTAGCTGGCTACACCTTC. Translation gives CASTPRTADLAGYTF.

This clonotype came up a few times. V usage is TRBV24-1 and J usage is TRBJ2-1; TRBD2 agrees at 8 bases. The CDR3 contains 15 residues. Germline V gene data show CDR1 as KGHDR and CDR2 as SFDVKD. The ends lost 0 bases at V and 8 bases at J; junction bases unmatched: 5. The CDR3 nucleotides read TGTGCCACCAGTGATTTGAGCGGGAGTGGGGATGAGCAGTTCTTC. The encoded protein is CATSDLSGSGDEQFF.

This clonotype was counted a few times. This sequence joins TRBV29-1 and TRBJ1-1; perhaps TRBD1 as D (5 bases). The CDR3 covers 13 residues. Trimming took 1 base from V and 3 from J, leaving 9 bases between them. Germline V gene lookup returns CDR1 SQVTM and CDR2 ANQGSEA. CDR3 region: CSVEAGTYTEAFF. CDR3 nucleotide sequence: TGCAGCGTTGAAGCAGGGACGTACACTGAAGCTTTCTTT.

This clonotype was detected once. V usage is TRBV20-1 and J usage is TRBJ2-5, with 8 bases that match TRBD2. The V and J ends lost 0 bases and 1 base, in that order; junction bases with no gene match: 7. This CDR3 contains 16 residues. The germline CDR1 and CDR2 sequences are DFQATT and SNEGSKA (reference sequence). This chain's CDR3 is CSARDNRLAGQETQYF. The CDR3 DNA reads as TGCAGTGCTAGAGATAACAGGCTAGCGGGCCAAGAGACCCAGTACTTC.